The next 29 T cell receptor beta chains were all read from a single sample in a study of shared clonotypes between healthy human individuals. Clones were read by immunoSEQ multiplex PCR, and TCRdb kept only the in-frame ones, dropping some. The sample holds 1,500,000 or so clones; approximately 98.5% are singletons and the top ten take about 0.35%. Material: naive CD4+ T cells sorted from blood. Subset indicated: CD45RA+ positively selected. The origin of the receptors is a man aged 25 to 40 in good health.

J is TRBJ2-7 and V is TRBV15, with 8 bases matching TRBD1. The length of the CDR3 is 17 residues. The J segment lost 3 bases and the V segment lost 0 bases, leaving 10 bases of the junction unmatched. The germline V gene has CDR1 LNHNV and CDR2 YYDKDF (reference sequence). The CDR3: CATSRDPGGGQSYEQYF. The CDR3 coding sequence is TGTGCCACCAGCAGAGATCCAGGGGGCGGTCAAAGCTACGAGCAGTACTTC.

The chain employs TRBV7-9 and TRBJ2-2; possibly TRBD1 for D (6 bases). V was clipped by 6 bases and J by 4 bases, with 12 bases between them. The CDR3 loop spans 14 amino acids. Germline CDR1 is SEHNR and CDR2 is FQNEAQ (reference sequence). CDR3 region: CASRPEGVTGELFF. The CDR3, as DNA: TGTGCCAGCAGACCAGAGGGGGTCACCGGGGAGCTGTTTTTT.

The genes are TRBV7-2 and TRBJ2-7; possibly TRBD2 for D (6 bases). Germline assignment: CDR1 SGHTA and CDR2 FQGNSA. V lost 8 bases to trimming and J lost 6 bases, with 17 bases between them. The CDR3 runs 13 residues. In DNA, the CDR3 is TGTGCCAGCGAGGGTGGGAGGAACGGCGAGCAGTACTTC. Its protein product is CASEGGRNGEQYF.

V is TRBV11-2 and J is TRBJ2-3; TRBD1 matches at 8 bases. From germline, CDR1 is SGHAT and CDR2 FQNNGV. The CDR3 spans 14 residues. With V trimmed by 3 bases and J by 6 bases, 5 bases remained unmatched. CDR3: CASSLPHRGDTQYF. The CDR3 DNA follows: TGTGCCAGCAGCTTGCCTCACAGGGGGGATACGCAGTATTTT.

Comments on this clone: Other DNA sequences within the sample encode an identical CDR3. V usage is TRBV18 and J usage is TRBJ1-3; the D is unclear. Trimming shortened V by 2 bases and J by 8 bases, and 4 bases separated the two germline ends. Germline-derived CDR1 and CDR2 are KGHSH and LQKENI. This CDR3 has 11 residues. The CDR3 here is CASSPKDTIYF. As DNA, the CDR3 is TGTGCCAGCTCACCAAAGGACACCATATATTTT.

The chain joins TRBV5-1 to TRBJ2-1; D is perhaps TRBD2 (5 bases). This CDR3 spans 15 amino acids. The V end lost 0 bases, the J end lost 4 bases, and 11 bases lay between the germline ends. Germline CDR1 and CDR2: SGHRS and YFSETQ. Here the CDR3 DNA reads TGCGCCAGCAGCTTGGACGAACGGGGTTACAATGAGCAGTTCTTC. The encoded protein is CASSLDERGYNEQFF.

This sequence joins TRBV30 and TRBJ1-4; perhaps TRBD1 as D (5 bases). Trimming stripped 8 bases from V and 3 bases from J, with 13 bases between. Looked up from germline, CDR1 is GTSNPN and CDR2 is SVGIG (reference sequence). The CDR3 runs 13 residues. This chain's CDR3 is CAVSGSSNEKLFF. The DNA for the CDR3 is TGTGCCGTATCAGGGAGTTCTAATGAAAAACTGTTTTTT.

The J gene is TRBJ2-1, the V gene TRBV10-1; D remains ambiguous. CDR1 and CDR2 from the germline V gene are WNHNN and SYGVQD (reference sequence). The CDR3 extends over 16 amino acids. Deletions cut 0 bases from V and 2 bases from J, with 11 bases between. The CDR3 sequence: CASSESMSRPYNEQFF. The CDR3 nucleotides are TGCGCCAGCAGTGAGTCTATGAGCCGGCCCTACAATGAGCAGTTCTTC.

CDR3 amino acids: CASSMGYQETQYF. As DNA, the CDR3 is TGTGCCAGCAGCATGGGGTACCAAGAGACCCAGTACTTC. V and J are TRBV11-2 and TRBJ2-5; no definite D call. The CDR3 runs to 13 residues. V lost 5 bases to trimming and J lost 0 bases, with 7 bases between them. The germline V gene encodes CDR1 SGHAT and CDR2 FQNNGV.

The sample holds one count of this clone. CDR3 in DNA: TGCGCCAGCATTGGACTAGCGGGTGCCTACTACAATGAGCAGTTCTTC. Amino acids: CASIGLAGAYYNEQFF. The chain is built from TRBV23-1 and TRBJ2-1; 11 bases match TRBD2. TRBV23-1 is noted as an ORF with a role that remains uncertain. Losses at the gene ends were 7 bases for V and 3 bases for J; bases not matched to a gene: 8. The CDR3 length is 16 residues.

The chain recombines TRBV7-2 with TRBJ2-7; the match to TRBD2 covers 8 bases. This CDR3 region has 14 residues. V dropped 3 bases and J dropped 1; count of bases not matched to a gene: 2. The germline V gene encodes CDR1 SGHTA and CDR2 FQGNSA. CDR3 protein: CASSFTSGSYEQYF. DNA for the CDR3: TGTGCCAGCAGCTTCACTAGCGGATCCTACGAGCAGTACTTC.

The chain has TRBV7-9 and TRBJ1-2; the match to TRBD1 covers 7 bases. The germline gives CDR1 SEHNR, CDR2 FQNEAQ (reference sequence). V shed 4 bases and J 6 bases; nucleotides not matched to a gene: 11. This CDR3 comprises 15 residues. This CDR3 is CASSSFMDRINGYTF. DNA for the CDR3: TGTGCCAGCAGCTCATTTATGGACAGGATAAATGGCTACACCTTC.

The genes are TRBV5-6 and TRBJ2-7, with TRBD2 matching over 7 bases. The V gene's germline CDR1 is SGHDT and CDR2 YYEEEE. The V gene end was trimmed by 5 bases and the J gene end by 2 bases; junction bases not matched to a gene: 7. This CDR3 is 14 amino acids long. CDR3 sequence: CASSRTRVTYEQYF. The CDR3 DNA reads TGTGCCAGCAGTCGGACTAGGGTCACCTACGAGCAGTACTTC.

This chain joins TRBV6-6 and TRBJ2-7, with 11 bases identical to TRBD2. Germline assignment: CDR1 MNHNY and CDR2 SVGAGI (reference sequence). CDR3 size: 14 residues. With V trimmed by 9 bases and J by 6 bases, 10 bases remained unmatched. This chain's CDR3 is CASCTSGSRGEQYF. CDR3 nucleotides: TGTGCCAGTTGTACTAGCGGGAGTCGCGGCGAGCAGTACTTC.

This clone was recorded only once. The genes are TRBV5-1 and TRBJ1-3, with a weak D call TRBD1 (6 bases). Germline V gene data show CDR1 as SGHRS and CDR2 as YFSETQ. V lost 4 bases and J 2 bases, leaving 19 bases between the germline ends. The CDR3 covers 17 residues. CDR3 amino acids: CASSLRITGTTGNTIYF. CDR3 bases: TGCGCCAGCAGCCTGCGAATCACAGGGACTACTGGAAACACCATATATTTT.

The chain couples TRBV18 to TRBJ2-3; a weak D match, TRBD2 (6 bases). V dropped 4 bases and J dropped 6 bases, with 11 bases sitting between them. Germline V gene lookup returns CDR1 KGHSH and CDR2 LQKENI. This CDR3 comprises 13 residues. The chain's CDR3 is CASSRRRDDTQYF. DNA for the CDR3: TGTGCCAGCTCACGACGGCGGGATGATACGCAGTATTTT.

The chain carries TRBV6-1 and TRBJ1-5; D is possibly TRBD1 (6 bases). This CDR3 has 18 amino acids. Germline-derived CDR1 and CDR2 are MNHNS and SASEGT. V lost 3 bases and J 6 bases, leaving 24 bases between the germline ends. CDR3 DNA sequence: TGTGCCAGCAGTGAGCTCACGGGGGGACAAATTAGCGCTCAGCCCCAGCATTTT. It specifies CASSELTGGQISAQPQHF.

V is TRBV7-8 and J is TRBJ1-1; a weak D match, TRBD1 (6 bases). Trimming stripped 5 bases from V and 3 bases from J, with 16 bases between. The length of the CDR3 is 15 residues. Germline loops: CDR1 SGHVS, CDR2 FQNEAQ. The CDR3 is CASSPVHRADTEAFF. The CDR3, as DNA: TGTGCCAGCAGCCCTGTACACAGGGCCGACACTGAAGCTTTCTTT.

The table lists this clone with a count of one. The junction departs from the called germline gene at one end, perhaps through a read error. The CDR3 sequence: CASSPITGQLNF. The CDR3 nucleotides are TGTGCCAGCAGTCCTATCACCGGACAGCTTAATTTT. The genes are TRBV28 and TRBJ1-4, with D tentatively TRBD1 (6 bases). The CDR3 extends over 12 amino acids. Looked up from germline, CDR1 is MDHEN and CDR2 is SYDVKM.

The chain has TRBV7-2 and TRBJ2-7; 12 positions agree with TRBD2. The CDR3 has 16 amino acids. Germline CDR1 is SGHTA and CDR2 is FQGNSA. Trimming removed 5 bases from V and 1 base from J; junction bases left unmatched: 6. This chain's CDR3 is CASSPDGLAGSYEQYF. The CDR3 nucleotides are TGTGCCAGCAGCCCGGATGGACTAGCGGGATCCTACGAGCAGTACTTC. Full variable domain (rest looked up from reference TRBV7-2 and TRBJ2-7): GAGVSQSPSNKVTEKGKDVELRCDPISGHTALYWYRQSLGQGLEFLIYFQGNSAPDKSGLPSDRFSAERTGGSVSTLTIQRTQQEDSAVYLCASSPDGLAGSYEQYFGPGTRLTVT.

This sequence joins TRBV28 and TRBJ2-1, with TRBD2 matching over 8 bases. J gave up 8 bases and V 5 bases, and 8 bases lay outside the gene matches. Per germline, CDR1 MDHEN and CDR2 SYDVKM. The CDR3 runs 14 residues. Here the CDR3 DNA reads TGTGCCAGCAGTCTCAGCGGGAGAAGGGATGAGCAGTTCTTC. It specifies CASSLSGRRDEQFF.

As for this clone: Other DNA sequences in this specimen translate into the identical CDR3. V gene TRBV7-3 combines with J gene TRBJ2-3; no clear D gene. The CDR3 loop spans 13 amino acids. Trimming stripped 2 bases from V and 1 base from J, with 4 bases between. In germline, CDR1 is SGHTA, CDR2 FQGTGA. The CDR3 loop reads CASSLGRTDTQYF. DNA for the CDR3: TGTGCCAGCAGCTTAGGTCGCACAGATACGCAGTATTTT.

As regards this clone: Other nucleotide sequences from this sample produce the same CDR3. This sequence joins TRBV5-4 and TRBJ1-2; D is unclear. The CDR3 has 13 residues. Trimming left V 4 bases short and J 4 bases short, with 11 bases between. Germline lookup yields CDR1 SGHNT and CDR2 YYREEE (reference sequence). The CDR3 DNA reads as TGTGCCAGCAGCCTCGCGGACCTCTATGGCTACACCTTC. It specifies CASSLADLYGYTF.

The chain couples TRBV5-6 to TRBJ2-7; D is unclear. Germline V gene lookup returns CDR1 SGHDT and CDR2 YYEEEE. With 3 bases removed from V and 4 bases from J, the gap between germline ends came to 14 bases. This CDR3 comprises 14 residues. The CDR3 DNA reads TGTGCCAGCAGCTCGCCCGGGTTATTGTACGAGCAGTACTTC. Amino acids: CASSSPGLLYEQYF.

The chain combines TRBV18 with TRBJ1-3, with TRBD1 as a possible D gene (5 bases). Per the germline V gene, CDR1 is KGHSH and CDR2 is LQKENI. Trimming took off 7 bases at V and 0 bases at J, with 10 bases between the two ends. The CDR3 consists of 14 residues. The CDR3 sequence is CASFARGSGNTIYF. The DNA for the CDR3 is TGTGCCAGCTTTGCAAGGGGCTCTGGAAACACCATATATTTT. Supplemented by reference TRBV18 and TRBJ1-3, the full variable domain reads NAGVMQNPRHLVRRRGQEARLRCSPMKGHSHVYWYRQLPEEGLKFMVYLQKENIIDESGMPKERFSAEFPKEGPSILRIQQVVRGDSAAYFCASFARGSGNTIYFGEGSWLTVV.

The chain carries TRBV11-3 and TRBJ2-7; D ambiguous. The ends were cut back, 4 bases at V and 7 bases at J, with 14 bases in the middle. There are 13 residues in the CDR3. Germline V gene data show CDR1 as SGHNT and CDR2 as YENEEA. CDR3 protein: CASSSEYLREQYF. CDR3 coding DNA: TGTGCCAGCAGCTCTGAGTATCTACGTGAGCAGTACTTC.

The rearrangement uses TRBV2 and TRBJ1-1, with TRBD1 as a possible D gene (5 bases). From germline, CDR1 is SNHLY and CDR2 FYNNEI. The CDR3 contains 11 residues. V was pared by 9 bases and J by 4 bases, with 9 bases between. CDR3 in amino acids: CASTGGTEAFF. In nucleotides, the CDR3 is TGTGCCAGTACGGGGGGCACTGAAGCTTTCTTT.

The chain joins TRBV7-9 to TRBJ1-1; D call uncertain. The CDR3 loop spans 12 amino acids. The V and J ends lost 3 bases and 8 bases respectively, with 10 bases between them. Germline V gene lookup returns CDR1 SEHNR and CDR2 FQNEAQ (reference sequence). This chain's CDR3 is CASSFPGREAFF. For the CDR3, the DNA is TGTGCCAGCAGCTTCCCCGGGAGAGAAGCTTTCTTT.

The CDR3 nucleotides read TGTGCCAGCAGTCTCATCCGGGACGTGGGGGAGCAGTTCTTC. Amino acid sequence: CASSLIRDVGEQFF. V usage is TRBV6-5 and J usage is TRBJ2-1, with D perhaps being TRBD1 or TRBD2 (5 bases each). The CDR3 loop spans 14 amino acids. Trimming took 5 bases from V and 10 from J, leaving 18 bases between them. CDR1 and CDR2 from the germline V gene are MNHEY and SVGAGI.